A selection of T cell receptor beta chains follows, all from one sample in a study of T cell responses to AZD1222 COVID-19 vaccine. Profiling relied on immunoSEQ multiplex PCR, and the TCRdb table lists in-frame clones only, not all of them. This sample has about 170,000 clones, with around 87% found just once. Sequenced material: peripheral blood, taken on day 0 of AZD1222 vaccination. Receptor source: an adult in good health. Each CDR3 is given without its conserved first and last residue.

v_call: TRBV4-2
cdr3_aa: ASSQELAGYNEQF

v_call: TRBV4-3
cdr3_aa: ASSQDLGSGDRGGRETQY

v_call: TRBV18
cdr3_aa: ASSRQGSGNTIY

v_call: TRBV7-3
cdr3_aa: ASSLAGNTDTQY

v_call: TRBV28
cdr3_aa: ASSQGPGYSNQPQH

v_call: TRBV4-3
cdr3_aa: ASSRNRGVTYEQY

v_call: TRBV4-3
cdr3_aa: ASSPGTANYEQY

v_call: TRBV6-6
cdr3_aa: ASSSDSYSNQPQH

v_call: TRBV13
cdr3_aa: ASSLVSSGGPDEQY

v_call: TRBV7-9
cdr3_aa: ASSLAMNVRGGNSPLH

v_call: TRBV19
cdr3_aa: ASSIIGTSSNQPQH

v_call: TRBV10-3
cdr3_aa: AISEGGAEDQPQH

v_call: TRBV15
cdr3_aa: ATSRDRVSGANVLT

v_call: TRBV29-1
cdr3_aa: SGRTGNEQF

v_call: TRBV27
cdr3_aa: ASSLTKGEWGTEAF

v_call: TRBV2
cdr3_aa: ASDVDGRNTIY

v_call: TRBV11-2
cdr3_aa: ASSFGPAYNSPLH

v_call: TRBV9
cdr3_aa: ASSPRPVAGGLRNEQF

v_call: TRBV9
cdr3_aa: ASSVAWRGSTDTQY

v_call: TRBV18
cdr3_aa: ASSPRPLYGYT

v_call: TRBV6-2/TRBV6-3
cdr3_aa: ASSSGGGGYRETQY

v_call: TRBV3-1/TRBV3-2
cdr3_aa: ASSPLLTSTDTQY

v_call: TRBV7-8
cdr3_aa: ASSLRGGIYNEQF

v_call: TRBV28
cdr3_aa: ASFSPGQGFDTDTQY

v_call: TRBV2
cdr3_aa: ASSEKSRGEKLF